This T cell receptor (beta chain) was found in a study of blood T cell repertoires in COVID-19. In the study overall: The United States, Italy and Spain provided the acute and convalescent COVID-19 samples. The cDNA or gDNA used as material had been derived from T cells, B-cell-depleted T cells, or PBMCs.

Original analysis: Amplifying reference gene primers gave estimates of nucleated cell counts. The assay was immunoSEQ multiplex PCR, and TCRdb's table has in-frame clones only and misses some. The V and J calls and clone size were taken over from that table, and D and trimming were inferred from the DNA. The sample contains some 150,000 clones, around four fifths of which appear only once. The V gene lost 2 bases and the J gene lost 4 bases, with 14 bases spanning the gap. There are 15 residues in the CDR3. Germline CDR1 and CDR2: MNHEY and SVGAGI. The chain is built from TRBV6-5 and TRBJ1-2; no clear D. Sample: peripheral blood. The TCR sequence derives from a woman in her thirties or forties with active or convalescent COVID-19. This CDR3 reads CASSYTPTTSYGYTF. In DNA, the CDR3 is TGTGCCAGCAGTTACACCCCGACAACCTCCTATGGCTACACCTTC.